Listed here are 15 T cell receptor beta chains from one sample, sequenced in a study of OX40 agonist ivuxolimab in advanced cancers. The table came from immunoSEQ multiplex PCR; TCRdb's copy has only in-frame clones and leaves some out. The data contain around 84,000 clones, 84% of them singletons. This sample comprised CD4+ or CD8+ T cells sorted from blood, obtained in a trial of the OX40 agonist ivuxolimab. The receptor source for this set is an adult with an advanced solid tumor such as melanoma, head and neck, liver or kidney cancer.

CDR3 in amino acids: CASSVGLKRDGTGVNQPQHF. The CDR3 DNA is TGTGCCAGCAGCGTAGGTTTAAAAAGGGACGGGACAGGGGTCAATCAGCCCCAGCATTTT. The V gene is TRBV9, the J gene TRBJ1-5; the match to TRBD1 covers 10 bases. From germline, CDR1 is SGDLS and CDR2 YYNGEE. Losses at the gene ends were 0 bases for V and 3 bases for J; bases not matched to a gene: 15. The CDR3 totals 20 residues.

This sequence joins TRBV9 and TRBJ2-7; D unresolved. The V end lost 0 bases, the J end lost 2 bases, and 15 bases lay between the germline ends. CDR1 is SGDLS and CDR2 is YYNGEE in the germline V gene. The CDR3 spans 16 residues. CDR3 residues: CASSVAPDPTTYEQYF. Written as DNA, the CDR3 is TGTGCCAGCAGCGTAGCTCCAGACCCCACAACCTACGAGCAGTACTTC.

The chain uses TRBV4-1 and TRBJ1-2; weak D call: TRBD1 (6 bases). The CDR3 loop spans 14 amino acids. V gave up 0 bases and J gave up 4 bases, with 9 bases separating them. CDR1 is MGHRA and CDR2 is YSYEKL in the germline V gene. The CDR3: CASSQETGRYGYTF. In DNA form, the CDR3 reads TGCGCCAGCAGCCAAGAGACAGGTCGCTATGGCTACACCTTC.

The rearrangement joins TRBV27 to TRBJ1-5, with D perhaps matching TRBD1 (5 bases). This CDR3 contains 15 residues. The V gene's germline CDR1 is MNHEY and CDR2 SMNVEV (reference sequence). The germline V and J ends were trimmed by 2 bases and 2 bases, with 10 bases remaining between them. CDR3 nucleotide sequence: TGTGCCAGCAGTTTAGGGCGGGGCCGCAATCAGCCCCAGCATTTT. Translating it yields CASSLGRGRNQPQHF.

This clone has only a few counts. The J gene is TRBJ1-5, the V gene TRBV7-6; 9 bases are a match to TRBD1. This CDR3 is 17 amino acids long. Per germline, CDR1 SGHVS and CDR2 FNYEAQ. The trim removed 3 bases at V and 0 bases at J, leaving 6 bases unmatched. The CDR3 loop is CASSLGDRAHSNQPQHF. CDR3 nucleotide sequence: TGTGCCAGCAGCTTGGGGGACAGGGCGCATAGCAATCAGCCCCAGCATTTT.

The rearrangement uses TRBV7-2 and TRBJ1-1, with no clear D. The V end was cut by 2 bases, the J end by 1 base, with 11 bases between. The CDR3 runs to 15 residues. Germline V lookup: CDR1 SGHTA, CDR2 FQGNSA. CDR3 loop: CASSLNQGGNTEAFF. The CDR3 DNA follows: TGTGCCAGCAGCTTAAATCAAGGCGGGAACACTGAAGCTTTCTTT.

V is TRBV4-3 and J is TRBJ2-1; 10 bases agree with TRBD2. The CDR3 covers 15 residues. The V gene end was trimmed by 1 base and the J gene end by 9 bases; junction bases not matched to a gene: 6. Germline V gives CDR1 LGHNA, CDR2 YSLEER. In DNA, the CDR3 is TGCGCCAGCAGCCAAGTGAGCGGGAGGGCTGGTGAGCAGTTCTTC. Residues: CASSQVSGRAGEQFF.

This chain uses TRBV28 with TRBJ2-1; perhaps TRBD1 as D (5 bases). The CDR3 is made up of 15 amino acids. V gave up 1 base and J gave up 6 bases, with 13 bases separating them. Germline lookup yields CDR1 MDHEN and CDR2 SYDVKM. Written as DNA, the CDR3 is TGTGCCAGCAGTTTATTTAGGGGTTCGCGCAATGAGCAGTTCTTC. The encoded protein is CASSLFRGSRNEQFF.

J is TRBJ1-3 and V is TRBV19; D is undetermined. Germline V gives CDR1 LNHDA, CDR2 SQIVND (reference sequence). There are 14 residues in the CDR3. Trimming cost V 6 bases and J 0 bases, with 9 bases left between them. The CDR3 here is CASRPTSSGNTIYF. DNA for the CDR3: TGTGCCAGTAGGCCCACTAGCTCTGGAAACACCATATATTTT.

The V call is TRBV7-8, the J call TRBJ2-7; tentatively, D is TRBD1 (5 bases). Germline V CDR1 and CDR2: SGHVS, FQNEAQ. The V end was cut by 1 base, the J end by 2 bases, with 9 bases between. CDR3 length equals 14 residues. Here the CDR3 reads CASSLERGPYEQYF. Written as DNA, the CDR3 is TGTGCCAGCAGCTTAGAAAGGGGTCCCTACGAGCAGTACTTC.

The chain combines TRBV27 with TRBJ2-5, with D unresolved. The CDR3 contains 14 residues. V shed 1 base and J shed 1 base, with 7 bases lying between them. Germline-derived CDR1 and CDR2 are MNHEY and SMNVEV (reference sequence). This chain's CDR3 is CASSLWGSQETQYF. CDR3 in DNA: TGTGCCAGCAGTTTATGGGGTTCCCAAGAGACCCAGTACTTC.

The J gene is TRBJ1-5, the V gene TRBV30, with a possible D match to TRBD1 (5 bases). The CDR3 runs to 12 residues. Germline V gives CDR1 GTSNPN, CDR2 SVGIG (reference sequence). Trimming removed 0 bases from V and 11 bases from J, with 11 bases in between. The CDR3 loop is CAWSVRGLAQHF. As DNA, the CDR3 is TGTGCCTGGAGTGTACGGGGGTTAGCCCAGCATTTT.

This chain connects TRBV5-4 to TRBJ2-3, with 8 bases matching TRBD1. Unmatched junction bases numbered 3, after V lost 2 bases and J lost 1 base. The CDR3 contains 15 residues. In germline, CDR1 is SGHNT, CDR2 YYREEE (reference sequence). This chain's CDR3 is CASSLGQGRTDTQYF. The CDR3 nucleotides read TGTGCCAGCAGCTTAGGACAGGGTCGCACAGATACGCAGTATTTT.

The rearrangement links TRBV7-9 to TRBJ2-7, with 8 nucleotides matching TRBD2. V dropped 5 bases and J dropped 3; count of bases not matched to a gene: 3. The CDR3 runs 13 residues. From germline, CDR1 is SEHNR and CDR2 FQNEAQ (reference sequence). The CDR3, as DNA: TGTGCCAGCAGCCGGGGACTAGGCTACGAGCAGTACTTC. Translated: CASSRGLGYEQYF.

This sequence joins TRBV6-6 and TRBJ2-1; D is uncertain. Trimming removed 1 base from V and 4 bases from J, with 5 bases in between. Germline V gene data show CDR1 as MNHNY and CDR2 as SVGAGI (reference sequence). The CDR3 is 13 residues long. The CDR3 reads CASSYYGYNEQFF. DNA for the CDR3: TGTGCCAGCAGTTACTACGGGTACAATGAGCAGTTCTTC.